This TCR beta chain was sequenced during a study of CD8+ T cells in alopecia areata. Study-wide context: For the treated group, dosing was oral tofacitinib at 5 to 10 mg twice daily. Study-level points and caveats: Lesional tissue from the scalp (especially in alopecia totalis/universalis) showed higher clonality than normal scalp.

The germline gives CDR1 MGHRA, CDR2 YSYEKL. The CDR3 is 12 amino acids. V gave up 8 bases and J gave up 6 bases, with 11 bases separating them. On this clone: The antigen remains undetermined.

In each case, RNA was isolated and then reverse transcribed into cDNA as the sequencing template. Data came from immunoSEQ multiplex PCR; TCRdb stores just in-frame clones and leaves some out. The data contain 160,000 or so clones, around 64% of them seen just once; the ten biggest clones take up around 10%. The genes are TRBV4-1 and TRBJ2-1, with D perhaps matching TRBD1 or TRBD2 (6 bases each). The clonotype was recovered from a human donor with alopecia areata. This specimen consisted of CD8+ T cells sorted from blood, obtained at week 0. The CDR3 region is CASRKGGNEQFF. DNA of the CDR3: TGCGCCAGCCGAAAGGGGGGCAATGAGCAGTTCTTC.